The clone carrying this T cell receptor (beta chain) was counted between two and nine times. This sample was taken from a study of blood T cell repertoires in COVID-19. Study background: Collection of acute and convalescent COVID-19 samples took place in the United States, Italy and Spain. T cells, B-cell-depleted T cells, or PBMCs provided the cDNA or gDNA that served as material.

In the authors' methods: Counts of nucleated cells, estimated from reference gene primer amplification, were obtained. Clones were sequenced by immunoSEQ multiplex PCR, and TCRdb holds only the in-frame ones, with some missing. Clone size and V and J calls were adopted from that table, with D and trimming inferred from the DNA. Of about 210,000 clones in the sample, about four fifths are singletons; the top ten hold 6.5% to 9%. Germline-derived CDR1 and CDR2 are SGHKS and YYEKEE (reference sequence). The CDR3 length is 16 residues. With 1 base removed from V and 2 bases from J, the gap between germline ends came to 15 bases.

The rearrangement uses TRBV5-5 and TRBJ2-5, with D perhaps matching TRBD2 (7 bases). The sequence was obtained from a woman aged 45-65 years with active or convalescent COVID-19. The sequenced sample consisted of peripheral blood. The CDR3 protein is CASSLRRGTQQETQYF. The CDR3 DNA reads TGTGCCAGCAGCTTGCGGCGGGGGACACAGCAAGAGACCCAGTACTTC.